These T cell receptor beta chains were read from a single sample in a study of cytomegalovirus exposure and HLA in healthy donors. Clones were sequenced by immunoSEQ multiplex PCR, and TCRdb holds only the in-frame ones, with some missing. The sample comprises around 100,000 clones, approximately 94% of which are singletons, and 0.89% rests with the top ten. The sequenced sample consisted of PBMCs. The receptors were gathered from a woman aged 18-29 years in good health and CMV-seronegative. The conserved cysteine and the conserved F or W are not part of the CDR3 here.

j_call	v_call	cdr3_aa
TRBJ2-2	TRBV30	AWSRTFTGELF
TRBJ1-1	TRBV7-9	ASTAWGGPTEAF
TRBJ1-4	TRBV6-6	ASSHPQGGVEKLF
TRBJ1-4	TRBV30	AWDRGSREKLF
TRBJ2-2	TRBV9	ASSVAGNGELF
TRBJ1-2	TRBV27	ASSSYTGQDNYGYT
TRBJ2-1	TRBV25-1	ASGPTGANEQF
TRBJ2-7	TRBV13	ASSYITGSSYEQY
TRBJ1-1	TRBV29-1	SVEIGDRDRVRDRTEAF
TRBJ2-3	TRBV7-2	ASSRTSGADTQY
TRBJ2-7	TRBV19	ASSMTDSSYEQY
TRBJ1-2	TRBV7-2	ASSFGAAYGYT
TRBJ2-4	TRBV27	ASSLSGQGPKNIQY
TRBJ1-2	TRBV2	ASSPYSQGYDYGYT
TRBJ2-7	TRBV7-9	ASSIRARPAYEQY
TRBJ2-6	TRBV4-1	ASSQSSPGQPLSGANVLT
TRBJ2-2	TRBV7-6	ASRELAEDTGELF
TRBJ2-7	TRBV7-6	ASSLDRGSYEQY
TRBJ2-7	TRBV6-5	ASRPSGSVAYEQY
TRBJ2-2	TRBV7-8	ASSLVVGGELF
TRBJ2-7	TRBV19	ASSIVKREQY
TRBJ1-5	TRBV27	ASRGDREQPQH
TRBJ1-1	TRBV4-1	ASSQERQGAGTEAF
TRBJ2-2	TRBV29-1	SGPPVLAGGAAGELF
TRBJ2-2	TRBV4-1	ASSQASGGNTGELF
TRBJ1-1	TRBV6-5	ASSYSQGDMNTEAF
TRBJ2-3	TRBV27	ASSFLRLAGGPTDTQY
TRBJ2-1	TRBV7-9	ASSLLSGGYHEQF
TRBJ2-1	TRBV6-5	ASTDLLSSYNEQF
TRBJ1-2	TRBV7-8	ASTELQASNYGYT
TRBJ1-2	TRBV10-3	AISPPRGDGYGYT
TRBJ2-1	TRBV18	ASSPDRGYAYNEQF
TRBJ2-2	TRBV14	ASSQAHGNPNTGELF
TRBJ1-5	TRBV5-8	ASSYLWGQNLNQPQH
TRBJ2-3	TRBV18	ASSPFRTSGRVDTQY
TRBJ2-7	TRBV7-8	ASTFGIAGGVYEQY
TRBJ2-4	TRBV7-9	ASSIQGDIQY
TRBJ2-5	TRBV4-1	ASSHELAGGLQETQY
TRBJ1-2	TRBV11-3	ASSTQVGGGYT
TRBJ1-1	TRBV11-3	ASSPSTGTEAF
TRBJ2-2	TRBV9	ASSGPRTAANTGELF
TRBJ1-1	TRBV7-9	ASSLANMNTEAF
TRBJ1-2	TRBV4-1	ASSQGAYGYT
TRBJ1-4	TRBV18	ASSPPEPLSEKLF
TRBJ1-5	TRBV5-8	ASSKAEAQPQH
TRBJ2-3	TRBV29-1	SVESQGAPDTQY
TRBJ2-1	TRBV19	ASKMGGSSYNEQF
TRBJ2-1	TRBV5-6	ASSKDQGNEQF
TRBJ2-5	TRBV30	AWSPTGGIQETQY
TRBJ2-1	TRBV9	ASSRGTSGIYNEQF
TRBJ1-5	TRBV6-1	ASSERGGQPQH
TRBJ2-1	TRBV6-1	ASSGALRSSYNEQF
TRBJ1-5	TRBV19	ASMQDFGVNQPQH
TRBJ2-7	TRBV19	ASSRMGSSYEQY
TRBJ2-1	TRBV4-3	ASSQGTSDYNEQF